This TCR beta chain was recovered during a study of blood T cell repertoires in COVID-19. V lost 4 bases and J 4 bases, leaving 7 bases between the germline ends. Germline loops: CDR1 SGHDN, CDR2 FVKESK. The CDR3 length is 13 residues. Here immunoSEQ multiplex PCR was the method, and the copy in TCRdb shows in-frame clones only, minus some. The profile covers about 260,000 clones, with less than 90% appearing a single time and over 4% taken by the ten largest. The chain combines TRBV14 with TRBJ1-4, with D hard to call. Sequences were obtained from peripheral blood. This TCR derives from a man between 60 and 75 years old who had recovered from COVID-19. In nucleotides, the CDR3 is TGTGCCAGCAGCCCGGAGCTTAATGAAAAACTGTTTTTT. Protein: CASSPELNEKLFF.